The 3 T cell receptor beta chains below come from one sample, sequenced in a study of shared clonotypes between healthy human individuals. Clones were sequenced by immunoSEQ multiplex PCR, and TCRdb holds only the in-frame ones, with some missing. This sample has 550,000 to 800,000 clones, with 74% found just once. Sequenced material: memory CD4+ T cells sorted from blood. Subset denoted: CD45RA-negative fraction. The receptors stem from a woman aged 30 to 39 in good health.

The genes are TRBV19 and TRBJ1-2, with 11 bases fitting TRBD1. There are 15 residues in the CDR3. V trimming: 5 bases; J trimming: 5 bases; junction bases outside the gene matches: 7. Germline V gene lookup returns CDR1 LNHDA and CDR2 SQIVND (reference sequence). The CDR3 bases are TGTGCCAGTAGTTCGGACAGGGGGCATGGGTATGGCTACACCTTC. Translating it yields CASSSDRGHGYGYTF.

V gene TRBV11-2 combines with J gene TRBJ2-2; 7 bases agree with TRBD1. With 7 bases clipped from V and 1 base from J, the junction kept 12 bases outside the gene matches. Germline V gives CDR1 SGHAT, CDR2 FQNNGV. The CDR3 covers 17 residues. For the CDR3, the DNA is TGTGCCAGCACCCACCCACCAGGGACAGTGAACACCGGGGAGCTGTTTTTT. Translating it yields CASTHPPGTVNTGELFF.

This CDR3 reads CASRGGDTQYF. CDR3 nucleotide sequence: TGTGCCAGCAGGGGGGGAGATACGCAGTATTTT. The chain joins TRBV6-1 to TRBJ2-3; D is possibly TRBD2 (6 bases). CDR1 and CDR2 (germline): MNHNS, SASEGT. CDR3 length equals 11 residues. V was clipped by 6 bases and J by 5 bases, with 6 bases between them.